The 29 T cell receptor beta chains presented below share a single source sample, sequenced in a study of blood T cell repertoires in COVID-19. TCRdb's table, derived via immunoSEQ multiplex PCR, lists solely in-frame clones and lacks some. The sample includes about 190,000 clones, around 85% seen only once; the top ten take around 2.3%. The sample comprised peripheral blood. The origin of the receptors is a man aged 65-85 years with active or convalescent COVID-19.

The chain carries TRBV6-5 and TRBJ2-3, with 11 bases that match TRBD2. Germline CDR1 reads MNHEY; CDR2 reads SVGAGI. J lost 2 bases, V lost 3 bases, and 4 bases had no gene match. This CDR3 has 16 residues. The CDR3 nucleotides are TGTGCCAGCAGTTATCTAGCGGGAGGCCTCACAGATACGCAGTATTTT. Translating it yields CASSYLAGGLTDTQYF.

The count of this clone is one. V and J are TRBV5-1 and TRBJ2-3; 11 bases match TRBD2. The germline CDR1 and CDR2 sequences are SGHRS and YFSETQ. CDR3 length: 18 residues. V shed 3 bases, J shed 0 bases, and the junction held 9 bases outside the gene matches. This chain's CDR3 is CASSSLVLAGASTDTQYF. Written as DNA, the CDR3 is TGCGCCAGCAGCTCCCTGGTACTAGCGGGGGCGAGCACAGATACGCAGTATTTT.

J is TRBJ2-4 and V is TRBV27; tentatively, D is TRBD1 (6 bases). Trimming cost V 7 bases and J 7 bases, with 20 bases left between them. This CDR3 region has 15 residues. The germline V gene encodes CDR1 MNHEY and CDR2 SMNVEV (reference sequence). The CDR3 protein is CASKPGHLSPNIQYF. CDR3 coding DNA: TGTGCCAGCAAACCGGGACACCTCTCTCCGAACATTCAGTACTTC.

V and J are TRBV7-2 and TRBJ1-2, with D maybe TRBD1 (5 bases). The V gene's germline CDR1 is SGHTA and CDR2 FQGNSA. Trimming took off 5 bases at V and 8 bases at J, with 18 bases between the two ends. The CDR3 spans 14 residues. Written as DNA, the CDR3 is TGTGCCAGCAGCCCCTATGGGGCGCCGGGCGGCTACACCTTC. Translating it yields CASSPYGAPGGYTF.

This clone was seen more than once but under ten times. This sequence joins TRBV28 and TRBJ1-2; no clear D gene. The CDR3 has 14 residues. CDR1 is MDHEN and CDR2 is SYDVKM in the germline V gene. V was shortened by 3 bases and J by 6 bases, with 14 bases between the two germline ends. DNA of the CDR3: TGTGCCAGCAGTTTCTTTCGCATGGAGAATGGCTACACCTTC. Residues: CASSFFRMENGYTF.

The CDR3 sequence: CASSSRDREKLFF. CDR3 coding DNA: TGTGCCAGCAGCTCCCGGGACAGGGAAAAACTGTTTTTT. The rearrangement uses TRBV5-6 and TRBJ1-4, with 8 bases aligning to TRBD1. Germline values: CDR1 SGHDT, CDR2 YYEEEE. CDR3 size: 13 residues. V gave up 3 bases and J gave up 8 bases; unmatched junction bases: 3.

V and J are TRBV30 and TRBJ2-5; D unclear. The V gene's germline CDR1 is GTSNPN and CDR2 SVGIG (reference sequence). V lost 0 bases and J 5 bases, leaving 7 bases between the germline ends. The CDR3 has 12 residues. The chain's CDR3 is CAWSVFYETQYF. CDR3 DNA: TGTGCCTGGAGTGTATTCTACGAGACCCAGTACTTC.

The chain employs TRBV5-1 and TRBJ2-6, with D possibly being TRBD1 (5 bases). Germline assignment: CDR1 SGHRS and CDR2 YFSETQ. V shed 1 base and J shed 2 bases, with 19 bases lying between them. The CDR3 sequence is 19 residues long. The CDR3 sequence is CASSLTSLGVGAGANVLTF. CDR3 nucleotides: TGCGCCAGCAGCTTGACTTCGTTAGGGGTAGGAGCTGGGGCCAACGTCCTGACTTTC. Combining the CDR3 with reference TRBV5-1 and TRBJ2-6 gives the whole variable domain KAGVTQTPRYLIKTRGQQVTLSCSPISGHRSVSWYQQTPGQGLQFLFEYFSETQRNKGNFPGRFSGRQFSNSRSEMNVSTLELGDSALYLCASSLTSLGVGAGANVLTFGAGSRLTVL.

This sequence joins TRBV4-1 and TRBJ1-2, with 7 bases aligning to TRBD1. The junction had 4 bases not matched to a gene; V was cut back by 1 base and J by 2 bases. The CDR3 sequence is 15 residues long. Germline V CDR1 and CDR2: MGHRA, YSYEKL. CDR3 DNA: TGCGCCAGCAGCCAAGCCGGGACAGCAAACTATGGCTACACCTTC. This translates into CASSQAGTANYGYTF.

This clone showed up just once. DNA of the CDR3: TGTGCCAGCAGCGTAGGGGGGGGAGCCTACGAGCAGTACTTC. It codes for CASSVGGGAYEQYF. The chain links TRBV9 to TRBJ2-7; 7 nucleotides align to TRBD2. Germline V gives CDR1 SGDLS, CDR2 YYNGEE. The CDR3 is 14 amino acids. Trimming cost V 0 bases and J 2 bases; bases outside gene matches: 2.

The count of this clone is one. The chain is built from TRBV6-5 and TRBJ2-5; TRBD1 matches at 7 bases. The CDR3 covers 14 residues. In germline, CDR1 is MNHEY, CDR2 SVGAGI. The trim removed 6 bases at V and 2 bases at J, leaving 6 bases unmatched. CDR3 loop: CASSPQGMQETQYF. The CDR3 nucleotides read TGTGCCAGCAGCCCACAGGGGATGCAAGAGACCCAGTACTTC.

The gene calls are TRBV7-9 and TRBJ2-2, with a possible D match to TRBD2 (6 bases). The CDR3 has 15 amino acids. V lost 4 bases and J 5 bases, leaving 14 bases between the germline ends. Germline lookup yields CDR1 SEHNR and CDR2 FQNEAQ (reference sequence). The CDR3, as DNA: TGTGCCAGCAGCTCCGGACGGGGGAGGACCGGGGAGCTGTTTTTT. This encodes CASSSGRGRTGELFF.

The chain carries TRBV6-5 and TRBJ2-7, with TRBD1 identical over 7 bases. The junction had 5 bases not matched to a gene; V was cut back by 6 bases and J by 3 bases. Germline values: CDR1 MNHEY, CDR2 SVGAGI. There are 13 residues in the CDR3. The CDR3 protein is CASSDRVVYEQYF. CDR3 coding DNA: TGTGCCAGCAGCGACAGGGTGGTCTACGAGCAGTACTTC.

The rearrangement joins TRBV5-5 to TRBJ2-2, with D possibly TRBD2 on 5 matching bases. Trimming removed 0 bases at V and 4 bases at J, with 7 bases between. The CDR3 has 14 residues. Germline V gene sequence: CDR1 SGHKS, CDR2 YYEKEE (reference sequence). In DNA, the CDR3 is TGTGCCAGCAGCTTGGCTCGGGGCACCGGGGAGCTGTTTTTT. The encoded protein is CASSLARGTGELFF.

The chain has TRBV23-1 and TRBJ1-2; no clear D gene. TRBV23-1 is reported as an ORF; its role is uncertain. V dropped 7 bases and J dropped 0 bases, with 21 bases sitting between them. The CDR3 spans 17 residues. CDR3 in amino acids: CASNPTGEAGPNYGYTF. The DNA for the CDR3 is TGCGCCAGCAATCCGACTGGGGAGGCTGGCCCTAACTATGGCTACACCTTC.

This chain uses TRBV12-3 or TRBV12-4 with TRBJ2-5; D gene uncertain. CDR3 length equals 13 residues. The V end was cut by 6 bases, the J end by 3 bases, with 11 bases between. The CDR3 DNA follows: TGTGCCAGCAGGCTCAATTACAAAGAGACCCAGTACTTC. As protein: CASRLNYKETQYF.

The chain employs TRBV18 and TRBJ1-3, with 9 bases lining up with TRBD1. The V gene end was trimmed by 5 bases and the J gene end by 6 bases; junction bases not matched to a gene: 5. This CDR3 is 14 amino acids long. Looked up from germline, CDR1 is KGHSH and CDR2 is LQKENI. The CDR3, as DNA: TGTGCCAGCTCAACGACAGGGGGGCAAAACACCATATATTTT. Encoded protein: CASSTTGGQNTIYF.

The chain combines TRBV15 with TRBJ1-6; 7 bases match TRBD1. V was pared by 0 bases and J by 14 bases, with 7 bases of the junction left unmatched. The CDR3 has 14 residues. Germline values: CDR1 LNHNV, CDR2 YYDKDF (reference sequence). The CDR3 nucleotides are TGTGCCACCAGCAGAGAAGGACAGGCCCGAACCCTCCACTTT. Its translation: CATSREGQARTLHF.

The CDR3 coding sequence is TGTGCCAGCAGTTTGGGGAGGAGGCGGTCCTACGAGCAGTACTTC. It yields the protein CASSLGRRRSYEQYF. The chain employs TRBV28 and TRBJ2-7; weak D call: TRBD2 (6 bases). Germline V CDR1 and CDR2: MDHEN, SYDVKM. Between the trimmed V and J ends, which lost 3 bases and 1 base, there was a span of 13 bases. The CDR3 is 15 residues long.

This clone was seen once. V gene TRBV7-2 combines with J gene TRBJ2-2, with TRBD2 identical over 9 bases. The CDR3 totals 15 residues. Per the germline V gene, CDR1 is SGHTA and CDR2 is FQGNSA. Trimming took 2 bases from V and 7 from J; bases not matched to a gene: 5. CDR3 loop: CASSLMRGGFGELFF. For the CDR3, the DNA is TGTGCCAGCAGCTTAATGCGGGGGGGCTTCGGGGAGCTGTTTTTT.

This clone was found a few times. The rearrangement links TRBV29-1 to TRBJ2-3, with D perhaps matching TRBD2 (5 bases). The CDR3 runs 13 residues. Germline CDR1 reads SQVTM; CDR2 reads ANQGSEA. Between the trimmed V and J ends, which lost 1 base and 5 bases, there was a span of 10 bases. The CDR3 region is CSVEGFGVDTQYF. CDR3 sequence (DNA): TGCAGCGTTGAAGGGTTCGGGGTAGATACGCAGTATTTT.

This rearrangement joins TRBV10-2 to TRBJ2-3, with 7 bases that match TRBD2. CDR1 WSHSY and CDR2 SAAADI come from the germline V gene. The CDR3 extends over 17 amino acids. Germline trimming cut 1 base from V and 4 bases from J; bases unmatched to any gene: 11. This chain's CDR3 is CASSEYRTRVSADTQYF. Here the CDR3 DNA reads TGCGCCAGCAGTGAGTATAGGACTAGGGTGAGCGCAGATACGCAGTATTTT.

DNA for the CDR3: TGTGCCAGCAGCCTCGCCCATGGGGCGAGGACTGAAGCTTTCTTT. Encoded protein: CASSLAHGARTEAFF. This chain connects TRBV6-5 to TRBJ1-1, with D possibly TRBD1 on 5 matching bases. The CDR3 is 15 amino acids. Per germline, CDR1 MNHEY and CDR2 SVGAGI. V was pared by 6 bases and J by 5 bases, with 19 bases between.

The chain employs TRBV27 and TRBJ2-1; TRBD2 is a possible D gene (5 bases). The CDR3 covers 14 residues. Trimming cost V 5 bases and J 4 bases, with 12 bases left between them. Looked up from germline, CDR1 is MNHEY and CDR2 is SMNVEV (reference sequence). The CDR3: CASSPSPGYNEQFF. CDR3 nucleotide sequence: TGTGCCAGCAGTCCATCCCCGGGGTACAATGAGCAGTTCTTC.

The V call is TRBV2, the J call TRBJ2-7; possibly TRBD2 for D (6 bases). Deletions cut 7 bases from V and 2 bases from J, with 9 bases between. CDR3 length: 12 residues. From germline, CDR1 is SNHLY and CDR2 FYNNEI. The CDR3 region has the DNA TGTGCCAGCAAGGGACTGACCTACGAGCAGTACTTC. Translating it yields CASKGLTYEQYF. Filled out from reference TRBV2 and TRBJ2-7, the complete variable domain reads EPEVTQTPSHQVTQMGQEVILRCVPISNHLYFYWYRQILGQKVEFLVSFYNNEISEKSEIFDDQFSVERPDGSNFTLKIRSTKLEDSAMYFCASKGLTYEQYFGPGTRLTVT.

The chain links TRBV7-6 to TRBJ1-4; weak D call: TRBD1 (5 bases). This CDR3 has 15 residues. Trimming removed 5 bases at V and 8 bases at J, with 18 bases between. CDR1 is SGHVS and CDR2 is FNYEAQ in the germline V gene. The CDR3 coding sequence is TGTGCCAGCAGCCCGCGGAGGGGACTTGGGGAAAAACTGTTTTTT. This gives the protein CASSPRRGLGEKLFF.

The chain employs TRBV6-2 or TRBV6-3 and TRBJ1-5; D remains ambiguous. With 4 bases removed from V and 4 bases from J, the gap between germline ends came to 8 bases. The CDR3 covers 13 residues. Germline CDR1 reads MNHEY; CDR2 reads SVGEGT. The CDR3 region has the DNA TGTGCCAGCAGTTCTACCTCTAATCAGCCCCAGCATTTT. Its translation is CASSSTSNQPQHF.

A note on this clone: The same CDR3 is also encoded by other DNA sequences in this sample. This chain joins TRBV3-1 (or the pseudogene TRBV3-2) and TRBJ1-3, with 7 bases identical to TRBD1. CDR1 LGHDT and CDR2 YNNKEL come from the germline V gene (reference sequence). The CDR3 is 16 amino acids. V lost 0 bases to trimming and J lost 1 base; unmatched junction nucleotides: 3. Written as DNA, the CDR3 is TGTGCCAGCAGCCAAGACAGGGGGTCTTCTGGAAACACCATATATTTT. This gives the protein CASSQDRGSSGNTIYF.

This sequence joins TRBV4-3 and TRBJ1-2; D is perhaps TRBD1 (5 bases). This CDR3 is built from 14 residues. Per germline, CDR1 LGHNA and CDR2 YSLEER. V lost 0 bases and J lost 5, with 10 bases in between. CDR3 loop: CASSQEPGPYGYTF. The CDR3 DNA reads as TGCGCCAGCAGCCAAGAGCCAGGGCCTTATGGCTACACCTTC.